The clone carrying this T cell receptor (beta chain) has a handful of counts. What it binds is unknown. The data belong to a study of vaccination and CD4 T cells after COVID-19. Trimming took 6 bases from V and 0 from J, leaving 8 bases between them. The CDR3 has 13 residues. The germline CDR1 and CDR2 sequences are MNHNS and SASEGT. Time point defined: late sampling 161 to 241 days after vaccination in a few convalescent patients. Treatment: approximately nine-day PBMC culture with coronavirus spike peptide pools or control peptides (ViraFEST assay). The study's findings and limits: Convalescent patients had a median around 90% of reactive clones appearing only post-vaccination.

The Oncomine TCR Beta short-read assay was applied to DNA of cultured CD4+ T cells. Cultured CD4+ T cells were the source of extracted genomic DNA. MiXCR was run by TCRdb on the PCR reads, yielding one entry per CDR3 protein. This table has 15,000 to 20,000 distinct CDR3 sequences, approximately 56% appearing once. The clonotype originates from a human donor who had recovered from COVID-19. Sequenced here: CD4+ T cells from blood, cultured in vitro, sampled about 7 months after SARS-CoV-2 vaccination. The chain recombines TRBV6-1 with TRBJ1-1; D remains unclear. The CDR3 is CASRETMNTEAFF. CDR3 in DNA: TGTGCCAGCAGGGAGACCATGAACACTGAAGCTTTCTTT.